The clone carrying this T cell receptor beta chain has just one count. Profiled with immunoSEQ multiplex PCR; TCRdb holds only in-frame clones, not every one. The table lists about 2 million clones, just under 95% of them singletons. The data were taken from a study of shared clonotypes between healthy human individuals. CD8 cells regarded as naive lacked CD45RO, were positively chosen for CCR7, and omitted terminally differentiated effector memory CD45RA+ cells. The germline V gene encodes CDR1 MGHRA and CDR2 YSYEKL. The ends were cut back, 0 bases at V and 2 bases at J, with 10 bases in the middle. The CDR3 loop spans 15 amino acids.

The sample was naive CD8+ T cells sorted from blood. This sequence joins TRBV4-1 and TRBJ1-1; D remains ambiguous. This TCR came from a man aged 18-30 years in good health. CDR3 residues: CASSQDIGENTEAFF. For the CDR3, the DNA is TGCGCCAGCAGCCAAGATATAGGTGAAAACACTGAAGCTTTCTTT.